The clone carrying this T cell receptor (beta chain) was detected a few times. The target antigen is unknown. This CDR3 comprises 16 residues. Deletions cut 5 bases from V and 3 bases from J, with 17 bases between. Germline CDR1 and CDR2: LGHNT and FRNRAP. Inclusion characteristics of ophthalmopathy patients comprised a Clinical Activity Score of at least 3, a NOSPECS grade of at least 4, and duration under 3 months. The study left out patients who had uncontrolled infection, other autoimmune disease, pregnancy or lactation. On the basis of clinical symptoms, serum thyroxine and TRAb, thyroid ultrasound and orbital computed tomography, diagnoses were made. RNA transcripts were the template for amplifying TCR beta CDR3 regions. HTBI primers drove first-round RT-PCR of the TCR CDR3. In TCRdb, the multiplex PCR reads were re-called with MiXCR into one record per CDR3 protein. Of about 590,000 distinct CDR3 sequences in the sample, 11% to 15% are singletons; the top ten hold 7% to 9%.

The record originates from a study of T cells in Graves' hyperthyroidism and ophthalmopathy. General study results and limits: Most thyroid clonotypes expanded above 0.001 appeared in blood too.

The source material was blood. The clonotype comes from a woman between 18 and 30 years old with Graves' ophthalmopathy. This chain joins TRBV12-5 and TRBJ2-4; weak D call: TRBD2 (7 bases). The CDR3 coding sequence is TGTGCTAGTGGTCTGGGGGGGGCGATGGGCAAAAACATTCAGTACTTC. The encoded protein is CASGLGGAMGKNIQYF.